In its sample, the clone carrying this TCR beta chain was seen once. Antigen: not known. This sample stems from a study of Graves' ophthalmopathy and Graves' hyperthyroidism. Study-wide results and limits: Both a roughly 66% sensitivity and an approximately 75% specificity characterized the model's predictions of ophthalmopathy progression.

The CDR3 spans 15 residues. V was pared by 4 bases and J by 6 bases, with 3 bases of the junction left unmatched. The germline V gene encodes CDR1 SNHLY and CDR2 FYNNEI. The TCR beta CDR3 regions underwent amplification from RNA transcripts. The first round was an RT-PCR with HTBI primers, and the second round was a multiplex PCR. TCRdb independently ran MiXCR on the multiplex PCR reads; one entry per CDR3 protein. The profile covers about 550,000 distinct CDR3 sequences, with just under 40% appearing a single time and around 4% taken by the ten largest. The chain links TRBV2 to TRBJ1-6, with 10 nucleotides matching TRBD1. This sequence originates from an adult man with Graves' hyperthyroidism. Sequencing was carried out using peripheral blood or thyroid tissue (not recorded which). The CDR3 nucleotides are TGTGCCAGCAGTGCGCGGACAGGGGGTAATTCACCCCTCCACTTT. It translates to CASSARTGGNSPLHF.